What follows are 17 T cell receptor beta chains derived from one specimen sequenced in a study of T cell repertoires in cytomegalovirus infection. One entry per CDR3 protein, called by TCRdb with MiXCR from the reads. Counted here are under 150,000 distinct CDR3 sequences, more than 7% occurring once; the ten biggest clones make up roughly 9.1%. Sequencing input: PBMCs. Every receptor here comes from a human donor in good health (CMV status not recorded). Some clones in this sample may be carry-over from other donors' samples.

The chain employs TRBV2 and TRBJ1-1; D gene uncertain. Trimming took off 10 bases at V and 5 bases at J, with 20 bases between the two ends. Looked up from germline, CDR1 is SNHLY and CDR2 is FYNNEI. The CDR3 spans 14 residues. The CDR3 nucleotides read TGTGCCACCAGAAACTTAGTAGGGAGAACTGAAGCTTTCTTT. As protein: CATRNLVGRTEAFF.

Ten or more counts support this clonotype. The chain recombines TRBV7-2 with TRBJ1-2; D gene uncertain. The CDR3 runs to 16 residues. CDR1 and CDR2 from the germline V gene are SGHTA and FQGNSA. Trimming took off 4 bases at V and 5 bases at J, with 20 bases between the two ends. CDR3 amino acids: CASSSPLLNPLYGYTF. In nucleotides, the CDR3 is TGTGCCAGCAGCTCCCCTTTATTGAATCCCCTGTATGGCTACACCTTC.

This clonotype was counted a few times. The chain combines TRBV29-1 with TRBJ2-7; TRBD1 aligns across 7 bases. The CDR3 is made up of 12 amino acids. V lost 4 bases and J lost 7; bases outside the gene matches: 7. Germline V gene sequence: CDR1 SQVTM, CDR2 ANQGSEA. The CDR3 DNA reads as TGCAGCGTTGTTACAGGGGCTGAGGAGCAGTACTTC. Encoded protein: CSVVTGAEEQYF.

The sample holds many counts of this clonotype. The chain recombines TRBV7-2 with TRBJ2-5; 13 bases map to TRBD2. The CDR3 extends over 16 amino acids. J gave up 4 bases and V 4 bases, and 6 bases lay outside the gene matches. The V gene's germline CDR1 is SGHTA and CDR2 FQGNSA. CDR3 DNA: TGTGCCAGCAGCTCCCGGACTAGCGGGGGTGGAGAGACCCAGTACTTC. This codes for CASSSRTSGGGETQYF.

This clonotype was counted many times. The rearrangement uses TRBV7-2 and TRBJ2-3; TRBD2 matches 11 bases. Germline CDR1 SGHTA, CDR2 FQGNSA. The CDR3 runs 15 residues. With V trimmed by 5 bases and J by 2 bases, 3 bases remained unmatched. The CDR3 DNA follows: TGTGCCAGCAGCCCGACTAGCGGGGCCACAGATACGCAGTATTTT. It yields the protein CASSPTSGATDTQYF.

This clonotype was picked up a small number of times. The chain uses TRBV3-1 and TRBJ1-1, with a possible D match to TRBD1 (5 bases). Per germline, CDR1 LGHDT and CDR2 YNNKEL (reference sequence). V was clipped by 4 bases and J by 0 bases, with 15 bases between them. CDR3 length equals 16 residues. As DNA, the CDR3 is TGTGCCAGCAGCCTAGGGACGGTAAGAATGAACACTGAAGCTTTCTTT. Translated: CASSLGTVRMNTEAFF. Looking up the rest from reference TRBV3-1 and TRBJ1-1 gives the full variable domain: DTAVSQTPKYLVTQMGNDKSIKCEQNLGHDTMYWYKQDSKKFLKIMFSYNNKELIINETVPNRFSPKSPDKAHLNLHINSLELGDSAVYFCASSLGTVRMNTEAFFGQGTRLTVV.

At least ten counts were recorded for this clonotype. This chain connects TRBV28 to TRBJ2-1; D not certain. Trimming removed 5 bases at V and 6 bases at J, with 17 bases between. This CDR3 region has 15 residues. CDR1 MDHEN and CDR2 SYDVKM come from the germline V gene. DNA of the CDR3: TGTGCCAGCAGTCTTCGGAGAGGACGGCGCAATGAGCAGTTCTTC. Encoded protein: CASSLRRGRRNEQFF. The complete variable domain, with remaining parts taken from reference TRBV28 and TRBJ2-1, reads DVKVTQSSRYLVKRTGEKVFLECVQDMDHENMFWYRQDPGLGLRLIYFSYDVKMKEKGDIPEGYSVSREKKERFSLILESASTNQTSMYLCASSLRRGRRNEQFFGPGTRLTVL.

The table lists this clonotype with many counts. This sequence joins TRBV11-1 and TRBJ1-1; maybe TRBD1 (6 bases). This CDR3 has 13 residues. Germline V CDR1 and CDR2: SGHAT, FQDESV (reference sequence). V was shortened by 2 bases and J by 5 bases, with 9 bases between the two germline ends. CDR3 DNA sequence: TGTGCCAGCAGCTTAAGCAGGGGTACTGAAGCTTTCTTT. This sequence encodes CASSLSRGTEAFF.

This clonotype has ten or more counts. V usage is TRBV3-1 and J usage is TRBJ1-1; D gene uncertain. CDR3 length equals 16 residues. Germline CDR1 reads LGHDT; CDR2 reads YNNKEL (reference sequence). Trimming pared 0 bases from V and 1 base from J, leaving 12 bases between. The CDR3 sequence: CASSQDWRGRNTEAFF. CDR3 DNA: TGTGCCAGCAGCCAAGATTGGCGTGGGAGGAACACTGAAGCTTTCTTT.

This clonotype was seen ten or more times. The chain uses TRBV20-1 and TRBJ1-1; D is unclear. The germline gives CDR1 DFQATT, CDR2 SNEGSKA (reference sequence). Trimming took off 0 bases at V and 10 bases at J, with 12 bases between the two ends. There are 12 residues in the CDR3. As DNA, the CDR3 is TGCAGTGCTAGAGATCCAGGCCCAACAGCTTTCTTT. It is translated as CSARDPGPTAFF.

In this sample, this clonotype turned up a few times. This chain connects TRBV5-4 to TRBJ2-5, with 7 bases that match TRBD1. Germline values: CDR1 SGHNT, CDR2 YYREEE (reference sequence). This CDR3 has 13 residues. V lost 7 bases to trimming and J lost 4 bases; unmatched junction nucleotides: 7. CDR3 region: CASSPTGRETQYF. DNA for the CDR3: TGTGCCAGCTCCCCGACAGGGAGAGAGACCCAGTACTTC.

This clonotype was counted at least ten times. V usage is TRBV5-4 and J usage is TRBJ2-3, with 9 bases fitting TRBD2. Looked up from germline, CDR1 is SGHNT and CDR2 is YYREEE (reference sequence). After removal of 4 bases from V and 3 bases from J, the junction contained 3 bases not matched to a gene. The CDR3 length is 14 residues. CDR3 nucleotides: TGTGCCAGCAGCCTAGCGGGGATAACAGATACGCAGTATTTT. It translates to CASSLAGITDTQYF.

This clonotype was seen many times. The chain is built from TRBV7-2 and TRBJ2-7, with D unclear. The germline V and J ends were trimmed by 5 bases and 0 bases, with 5 bases remaining between them. Germline V lookup: CDR1 SGHTA, CDR2 FQGNSA. The CDR3 spans 12 residues. CDR3 bases: TGTGCCAGCAGCCGGAGCTCCTACGAGCAGTACTTC. As protein: CASSRSSYEQYF.

This clonotype was counted many times. The chain employs TRBV7-6 and TRBJ1-5; D remains ambiguous. V was trimmed by 1 base and J by 2 bases, leaving 6 bases between them. The germline V gene encodes CDR1 SGHVS and CDR2 FNYEAQ. The CDR3 has 14 amino acids. The CDR3 loop is CASSLDTGNQPQHF. In DNA form, the CDR3 reads TGTGCCAGCAGCTTAGATACGGGCAATCAGCCCCAGCATTTT.

There are many counts of this clonotype. The chain couples TRBV2 to TRBJ2-3; D could derive from TRBD1 or TRBD2 (5 bases each). V was trimmed by 6 bases and J by 2 bases, leaving 12 bases between them. The CDR3 has 14 residues. CDR1 SNHLY and CDR2 FYNNEI come from the germline V gene. In DNA, the CDR3 is TGTGCCAGCAGCGCCCAGGGAGACACAGATACGCAGTATTTT. Protein product: CASSAQGDTDTQYF. Complete variable domain (other parts from reference TRBV2 and TRBJ2-3): EPEVTQTPSHQVTQMGQEVILRCVPISNHLYFYWYRQILGQKVEFLVSFYNNEISEKSEIFDDQFSVERPDGSNFTLKIRSTKLEDSAMYFCASSAQGDTDTQYFGPGTRLTVL.

The chain uses TRBV10-3 and TRBJ2-2; D might be TRBD1 (6 bases). Germline V gene data show CDR1 as ENHRY and CDR2 as SYGVKD. The CDR3 has 14 residues. The V gene lost 5 bases and the J gene lost 4 bases, with 11 bases spanning the gap. The CDR3: CAISLGQTTGELFF. CDR3 DNA sequence: TGTGCCATCAGTCTGGGACAAACCACCGGGGAGCTGTTTTTT.

This clonotype was seen many times. The V and J genes are TRBV7-2 and TRBJ2-6, with no clear D. Germline V gene lookup returns CDR1 SGHTA and CDR2 FQGNSA. V lost 1 base, J lost 3 bases, and 4 bases lay in between. The length of the CDR3 is 14 residues. CDR3 nucleotides: TGTGCCAGCAGCTTAGGTGGTGGGGCCAACGTCCTGACTTTC. This codes for CASSLGGGANVLTF.